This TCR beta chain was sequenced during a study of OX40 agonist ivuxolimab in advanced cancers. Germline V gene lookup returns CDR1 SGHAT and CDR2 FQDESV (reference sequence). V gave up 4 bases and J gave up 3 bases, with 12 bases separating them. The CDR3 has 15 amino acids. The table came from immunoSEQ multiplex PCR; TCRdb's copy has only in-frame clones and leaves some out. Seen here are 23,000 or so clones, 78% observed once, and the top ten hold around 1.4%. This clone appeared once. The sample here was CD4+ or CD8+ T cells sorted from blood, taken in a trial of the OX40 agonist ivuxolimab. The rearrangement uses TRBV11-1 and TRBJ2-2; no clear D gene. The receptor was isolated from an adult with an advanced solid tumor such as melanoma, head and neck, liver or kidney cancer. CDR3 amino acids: CASSWSELDTGELFF. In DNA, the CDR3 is TGTGCCAGCAGCTGGAGTGAGTTGGACACCGGGGAGCTGTTTTTT.